This note documents a single TCR beta chain sequence. This specimen belongs to a study of blood T cell repertoires in COVID-19. Across the study: Acute and convalescent COVID-19 samples came from the United States, Italy and Spain. From T cells, B-cell-depleted T cells, or PBMCs came the material, which was cDNA or gDNA.

CDR1 and CDR2 from the germline V gene are MGHRA and YSYEKL. The CDR3 extends over 16 amino acids. V lost 1 base to trimming and J lost 10 bases; unmatched junction nucleotides: 11. Methods used by the authors: Reference gene primers were amplified, and this amplification served to estimate nucleated cell counts. This table comes from immunoSEQ multiplex PCR, and its TCRdb copy is limited to in-frame clones, with some not included. The V and J calls and the clone size are those of that table, but D and trimming were determined from the DNA. The sample includes 470,000 or so clones, roughly 91% of them seen just once.

The V call is TRBV4-1, the J call TRBJ2-3; 10 bases align to TRBD2. The receptor was derived from a woman in her 30s with acute or convalescent COVID-19. Sequenced: peripheral blood. The CDR3, as DNA: TGCGCCAGCAGCCAAGGGGGCGGGTACGGGACTAGCGCGCAGTATTTT. It specifies CASSQGGGYGTSAQYF.